This entry lists 23 T cell receptor beta chains sequenced from one sample in a study of T cells in Graves' hyperthyroidism and ophthalmopathy. Researchers amplified the TCR beta CDR3 regions from RNA transcripts. Carried out on the TCR CDR3, a first-round RT-PCR used the HTBI primer set. TCRdb re-called the multiplex PCR reads through MiXCR, storing one row per CDR3 protein. This table holds about 380,000 distinct CDR3 sequences, less than 20% found once. Sample: blood. The receptors shown here come from a young man with Graves' ophthalmopathy.

This clonotype was found many times. The chain is built from TRBV7-8 and TRBJ2-7; D uncertain. CDR1 is SGHVS, CDR2 FQNEAQ, per germline. The V and J ends lost 2 bases and 6 bases respectively, with 5 bases between them. This CDR3 comprises 11 residues. The CDR3, as DNA: TGTGCCAGCAGCTTACAGCTCGAGCAGTACTTC. This translates into CASSLQLEQYF.

This clonotype has more than one count but fewer than ten. The chain has TRBV6-1 and TRBJ1-6; weak D call: TRBD1 (6 bases). The CDR3 runs to 15 residues. Trimming took 6 bases from V and 10 from J, leaving 19 bases between them. Germline CDR1 is MNHNS and CDR2 is SASEGT. CDR3 protein: CASRPRQVVGSPLHF. CDR3 sequence (DNA): TGTGCCAGCAGGCCCCGACAGGTAGTGGGCTCACCCCTCCACTTT.

The sample holds many counts of this clonotype. The rearrangement links TRBV9 to TRBJ1-2; D is unclear. CDR1 and CDR2 (germline): SGDLS, YYNGEE. V gave up 3 bases and J gave up 3 bases, with 3 bases separating them. The CDR3 consists of 11 residues. Here the CDR3 DNA reads TGTGCCAGCAGCGCAGACTATGGCTACACCTTC. Protein: CASSADYGYTF.

Ten or more counts support this clonotype. The chain uses TRBV11-3 and TRBJ2-1, with D perhaps being TRBD1 or TRBD2 (6 bases each). V was clipped by 0 bases and J by 0 bases, with 12 bases between them. Germline V gives CDR1 SGHNT, CDR2 YENEEA. This CDR3 has 17 amino acids. The CDR3 coding sequence is TGTGCCAGCAGCTTAGAGGGGGGCCCCTCCTCCTACAATGAGCAGTTCTTC. As protein: CASSLEGGPSSYNEQFF.

The chain carries TRBV5-1 and TRBJ2-7; D assignment may be TRBD1 or TRBD2 (6 bases each). Germline V gene data show CDR1 as SGHRS and CDR2 as YFSETQ. Trimming removed 4 bases at V and 0 bases at J, with 20 bases between. The CDR3 has 17 amino acids. CDR3 sequence (DNA): TGCGCCAGCAGCCCGAAGGAGGGGGGCGGGGACTCCTACGAGCAGTACTTC. Translated: CASSPKEGGGDSYEQYF. Based on the CDR3 plus reference TRBV5-1 and TRBJ2-7, the full variable domain is KAGVTQTPRYLIKTRGQQVTLSCSPISGHRSVSWYQQTPGQGLQFLFEYFSETQRNKGNFPGRFSGRQFSNSRSEMNVSTLELGDSALYLCASSPKEGGGDSYEQYFGPGTRLTVT.

This clonotype was seen more than once but under ten times. The chain uses TRBV27 and TRBJ1-3; 7 bases are a match to TRBD1. The germline V gene has CDR1 MNHEY and CDR2 SMNVEV (reference sequence). The V and J ends lost 5 bases and 4 bases, in that order; junction bases with no gene match: 8. This CDR3 is 15 amino acids long. CDR3 nucleotides: TGTGCCAGCAGTAAAGACAGGGTGTCAGGAAACACCATATATTTT. It codes for CASSKDRVSGNTIYF.

This clonotype turned up a few times. The rearrangement uses TRBV18 and TRBJ2-7; D might be TRBD1 (5 bases). In germline, CDR1 is KGHSH, CDR2 LQKENI. The V and J ends lost 2 bases and 3 bases respectively, with 14 bases between them. CDR3 length: 15 residues. CDR3 residues: CASSPSQGLDYEQYF. The CDR3 nucleotides are TGTGCCAGCTCACCATCCCAGGGCCTCGACTACGAGCAGTACTTC.

In this sample, this clonotype turned up many times. The chain links TRBV6-1 to TRBJ2-3; possible D gene TRBD2, 6 bases. V gave up 8 bases and J gave up 2 bases, with 17 bases separating them. This CDR3 comprises 15 residues. Germline CDR1 is MNHNS and CDR2 is SASEGT. The CDR3 here is CASLTGTRHTDTQYF. The CDR3 nucleotides read TGTGCCAGCTTGACCGGGACTCGTCACACAGATACGCAGTATTTT.

The V gene is TRBV25-1, the J gene TRBJ2-5; 7 nucleotides align to TRBD2. Germline CDR1 is MGHDK and CDR2 is SYGVNS. This CDR3 is built from 15 residues. Trimming removed 5 bases from V and 2 bases from J; junction bases left unmatched: 8. The CDR3 region is CASSFRLAQQETQYF. CDR3 DNA sequence: TGTGCCAGCAGTTTCCGACTAGCCCAACAAGAGACCCAGTACTTC.

The sample holds many counts of this clonotype. The chain links TRBV20-1 to TRBJ1-1; no clear D. The CDR3 totals 11 residues. The germline CDR1 and CDR2 sequences are DFQATT and SNEGSKA (reference sequence). V was trimmed by 8 bases and J by 10 bases, leaving 17 bases between them. As DNA, the CDR3 is TGCAGTTACCTTCAGGAACCCTCAGCTTTCTTT. Protein: CSYLQEPSAFF.

This clonotype was observed at least ten times. This chain joins TRBV6-6 and TRBJ2-7; D might be TRBD1 (5 bases). The V end was cut by 0 bases, the J end by 5 bases, with 14 bases between. CDR3 length: 15 residues. CDR1 and CDR2 from the germline V gene are MNHNY and SVGAGI (reference sequence). The CDR3 nucleotides read TGTGCCAGCAGTTACTCGCCAGGGTACTACCACGAGCAGTACTTC. Translating it yields CASSYSPGYYHEQYF.

This clonotype was observed at least ten times. The chain couples TRBV3-1 to TRBJ2-1, with 7 bases that match TRBD2. Germline V lookup: CDR1 LGHDT, CDR2 YNNKEL (reference sequence). CDR3 length: 15 residues. Trimming cost V 4 bases and J 5 bases; bases outside gene matches: 8. CDR3 DNA: TGTGCCAGCAGCCCAAGCGGGGATATGGACAATGAGCAGTTCTTC. It yields the protein CASSPSGDMDNEQFF.

This clonotype was seen many times. This chain links TRBV10-3 with TRBJ1-4; TRBD1 matches 11 bases. The CDR3 consists of 15 residues. Germline trimming cut 3 bases from V and 7 bases from J; bases unmatched to any gene: 4. CDR1 and CDR2 from the germline V gene are ENHRY and SYGVKD. CDR3 in DNA: TGTGCCATCAGTGACGGGACAGGGGGTGGTGAAAAACTGTTTTTT. Residues: CAISDGTGGGEKLFF.

This clonotype was seen ten or more times. The chain employs TRBV6-5 and TRBJ1-2; D is uncertain. V was cut by 0 bases and J by 4 bases, with 9 bases left in between. Germline V gives CDR1 MNHEY, CDR2 SVGAGI. CDR3 size: 14 residues. DNA of the CDR3: TGTGCCAGCAGTTACTCGGAGGCCTCCTATGGCTACACCTTC. Translating gives CASSYSEASYGYTF.

This clonotype has at least ten counts. The rearrangement links TRBV11-2 to TRBJ2-5; TRBD2 is a possible D gene (5 bases). The CDR3 is 14 residues long. Germline V lookup: CDR1 SGHAT, CDR2 FQNNGV. The ends were cut back, 5 bases at V and 2 bases at J, with 12 bases in the middle. CDR3 nucleotide sequence: TGTGCCAGCAGCCCCCGGACTCTACAAGAGACCCAGTACTTC. This gives the protein CASSPRTLQETQYF. Drawing the rest from reference TRBV11-2 and TRBJ2-5, the complete variable domain is EAGVAQSPRYKIIEKRQSVAFWCNPISGHATLYWYQQILGQGPKLLIQFQNNGVVDDSQLPKDRFSAERLKGVDSTLKIQPAKLEDSAVYLCASSPRTLQETQYFGPGTRLLVL.

This clonotype was seen at least ten times. The V call is TRBV5-1, the J call TRBJ1-5; maybe TRBD1 (6 bases). This CDR3 has 13 residues. The V end lost 2 bases, the J end lost 9 bases, and 12 bases lay between the germline ends. CDR1 is SGHRS and CDR2 is YFSETQ in the germline V gene. The CDR3 spells CASSFLGGRPQHF. The DNA for the CDR3 is TGCGCCAGCAGCTTTTTGGGGGGGCGGCCCCAGCATTTT.

This clonotype has a handful of counts. The chain has TRBV5-1 and TRBJ2-5, with D maybe TRBD1 (5 bases). The CDR3 covers 15 residues. V was pared by 5 bases and J by 7 bases, with 21 bases between. From germline, CDR1 is SGHRS and CDR2 YFSETQ. The CDR3 nucleotides are TGCGCCAGCAGTTCTGTGACCACAGGCCAGGGGACCCAGTACTTC. Amino acids: CASSSVTTGQGTQYF. Together with reference TRBV5-1 and TRBJ2-5, the CDR3 gives the full variable domain: KAGVTQTPRYLIKTRGQQVTLSCSPISGHRSVSWYQQTPGQGLQFLFEYFSETQRNKGNFPGRFSGRQFSNSRSEMNVSTLELGDSALYLCASSSVTTGQGTQYFGPGTRLLVL.

The sample holds many counts of this clonotype. V gene TRBV5-1 combines with J gene TRBJ1-1; 8 bases fit TRBD1. The CDR3 sequence is 16 residues long. Germline CDR1 and CDR2: SGHRS and YFSETQ. The ends lost 3 bases at V and 3 bases at J; junction bases unmatched: 10. As DNA, the CDR3 is TGCGCCAGCAGCTACACCGGCGGGACAGGAGACACTGAAGCTTTCTTT. This codes for CASSYTGGTGDTEAFF. Looking up the rest from reference TRBV5-1 and TRBJ1-1 gives the full variable domain: KAGVTQTPRYLIKTRGQQVTLSCSPISGHRSVSWYQQTPGQGLQFLFEYFSETQRNKGNFPGRFSGRQFSNSRSEMNVSTLELGDSALYLCASSYTGGTGDTEAFFGQGTRLTVV.

This chain uses TRBV18 with TRBJ1-1; D gene unclear. Germline-derived CDR1 and CDR2 are KGHSH and LQKENI. The CDR3 spans 17 residues. V shed 0 bases and J shed 2 bases, with 16 bases lying between them. In DNA, the CDR3 is TGTGCCAGCTCACCACCGATGTCCGTCGGACTTAACACTGAAGCTTTCTTT. This encodes CASSPPMSVGLNTEAFF.

Note on this clonotype: This may be a read error: a much more frequent sequence differs by one nucleotide. The rearrangement uses TRBV5-4 and TRBJ2-1; D is unclear. Germline V CDR1 and CDR2: SGHNT, YYREEE (reference sequence). The CDR3 totals 15 residues. V gave up 0 bases and J gave up 0 bases, with 7 bases separating them. CDR3 nucleotides: TGTGCCAGCAGCTTGGGGGAAAGCTCCTACAATGAGCAGTTCTTC. This sequence encodes CASSLGESSYNEQFF.

The CDR3 sequence is CASSPQFGGTDTQYF. CDR3 DNA sequence: TGTGCCAGCAGCCCCCAGTTCGGGGGCACAGATACGCAGTATTTT. V and J are TRBV9 and TRBJ2-3; D may be TRBD2 (5 bases). Germline V lookup: CDR1 SGDLS, CDR2 YYNGEE. The germline V and J ends were trimmed by 4 bases and 1 base, with 13 bases remaining between them. The CDR3 length is 15 residues.

This chain uses TRBV6-9 with TRBJ1-1; tentatively, D is TRBD1 (5 bases). Germline lookup yields CDR1 MNHGY and CDR2 SVAAGI. Trimming took 3 bases from V and 4 from J, leaving 9 bases between them. The CDR3 has 13 residues. DNA for the CDR3: TGTGCCAGCAGTTACCGCGGGGCCACTGAAGCTTTCTTT. Translation: CASSYRGATEAFF.

V and J are TRBV4-1 and TRBJ2-2; the D call may be TRBD1 or TRBD2 (6 bases each). This CDR3 region has 16 residues. The V gene's germline CDR1 is MGHRA and CDR2 YSYEKL. V shed 0 bases and J shed 5 bases, with 13 bases lying between them. Here the CDR3 reads CASSQEPGGLTGELFF. The CDR3, as DNA: TGCGCCAGCAGCCAAGAACCCGGGGGCCTAACCGGGGAGCTGTTTTTT.